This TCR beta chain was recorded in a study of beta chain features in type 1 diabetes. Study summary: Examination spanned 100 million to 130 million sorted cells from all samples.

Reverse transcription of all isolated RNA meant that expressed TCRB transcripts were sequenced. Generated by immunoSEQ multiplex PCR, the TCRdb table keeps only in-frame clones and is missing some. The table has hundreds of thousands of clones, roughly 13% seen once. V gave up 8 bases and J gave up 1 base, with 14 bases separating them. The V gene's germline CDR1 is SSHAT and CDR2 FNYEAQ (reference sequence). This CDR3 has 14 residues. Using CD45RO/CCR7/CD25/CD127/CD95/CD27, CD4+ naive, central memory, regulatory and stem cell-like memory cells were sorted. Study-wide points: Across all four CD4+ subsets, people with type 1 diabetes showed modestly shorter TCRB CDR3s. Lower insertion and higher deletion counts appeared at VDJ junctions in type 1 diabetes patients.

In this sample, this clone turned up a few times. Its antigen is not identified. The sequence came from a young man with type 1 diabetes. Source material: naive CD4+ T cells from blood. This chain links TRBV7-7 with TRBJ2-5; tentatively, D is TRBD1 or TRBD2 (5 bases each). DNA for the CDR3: TGTGCCAGCTCACGGGATGGGGGCCAAGAGACCCAGTACTTC. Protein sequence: CASSRDGGQETQYF. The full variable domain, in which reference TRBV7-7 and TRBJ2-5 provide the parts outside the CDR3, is GAGVSQSPRYKVTKRGQDVTLRCDPISSHATLYWYQQALGQGPEFLTYFNYEAQPDKSGLPSDRFSAERPEGSISTLTIQRTEQRDSAMYRCASSRDGGQETQYFGPGTRLLVL.